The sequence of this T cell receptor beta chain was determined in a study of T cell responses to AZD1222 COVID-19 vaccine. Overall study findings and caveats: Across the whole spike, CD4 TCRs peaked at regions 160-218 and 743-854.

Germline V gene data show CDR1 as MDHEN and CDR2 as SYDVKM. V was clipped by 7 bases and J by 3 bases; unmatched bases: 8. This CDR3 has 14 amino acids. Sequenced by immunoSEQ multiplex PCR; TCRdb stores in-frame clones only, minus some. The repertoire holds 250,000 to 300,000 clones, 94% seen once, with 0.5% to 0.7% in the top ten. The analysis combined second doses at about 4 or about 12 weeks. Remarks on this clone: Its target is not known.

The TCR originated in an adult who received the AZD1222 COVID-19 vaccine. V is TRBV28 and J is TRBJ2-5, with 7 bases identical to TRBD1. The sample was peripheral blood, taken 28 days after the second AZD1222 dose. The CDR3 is CASTRQGRKETQYF. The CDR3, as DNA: TGTGCCAGCACCCGACAGGGCCGTAAAGAGACCCAGTACTTC.